The 29 T cell receptor beta chains given below trace back to one sample, sequenced in a study of T cell repertoires in cytomegalovirus infection. TCRdb ran MiXCR on the reads and lists one entry per CDR3 protein. Among under 300,000 distinct CDR3 sequences, 9% to 15% were seen once, and the ten largest hold 1.5% to 2%. The sample taken for sequencing was PBMCs. The receptors were gathered from a human donor in good health (CMV status not recorded). Some clones in this sample may be carry-over from other donors' samples.

The chain couples TRBV14 to TRBJ1-2, with 10 bases identical to TRBD1. Germline-derived CDR1 and CDR2 are SGHDN and FVKESK. The junction had 12 bases not matched to a gene; V was cut back by 3 bases and J by 8 bases. The CDR3 covers 16 residues. DNA for the CDR3: TGTGCCAGCAGCCACTTACCCGGGACAGGGGCCCGGGGCTACACCTTC. It codes for CASSHLPGTGARGYTF.

V gene TRBV15 combines with J gene TRBJ2-5; 7 bases match TRBD2. With 1 base clipped from V and 4 bases from J, the junction kept 6 bases outside the gene matches. Germline V gene data show CDR1 as LNHNV and CDR2 as YYDKDF (reference sequence). This CDR3 is built from 15 residues. The CDR3 protein is CATSRGAGRTETQYF. For the CDR3, the DNA is TGTGCCACCAGCAGAGGCGCCGGGAGGACAGAGACCCAGTACTTC.

This clonotype was counted at least ten times. V is TRBV7-2 and J is TRBJ2-7; tentatively, D is TRBD1 or TRBD2 (6 bases each). The CDR3 consists of 15 residues. V lost 1 base and J 3 bases, leaving 13 bases between the germline ends. CDR1 and CDR2 from the germline V gene are SGHTA and FQGNSA. In DNA form, the CDR3 reads TGTGCCAGCAGCTTAGAGGGCGGAGGGGGCTACGAGCAGTACTTC. This translates into CASSLEGGGGYEQYF.

This chain joins TRBV15 and TRBJ2-5; no clear D gene. Trimming stripped 1 base from V and 2 bases from J, with 14 bases between. This CDR3 contains 16 residues. Germline lookup yields CDR1 LNHNV and CDR2 YYDKDF (reference sequence). CDR3 in amino acids: CATSRGETAPQETQYF. The CDR3 bases are TGTGCCACCAGCAGAGGAGAGACGGCCCCTCAAGAGACCCAGTACTTC.

This clonotype has ten or more counts. The gene calls are TRBV19 and TRBJ2-1; D is uncertain. Germline-derived CDR1 and CDR2 are LNHDA and SQIVND (reference sequence). CDR3 length: 14 residues. Deletions cut 10 bases from V and 0 bases from J, with 13 bases between. The CDR3 DNA is TGTGCCACCCGCCGAGCGAGCTCCTACAATGAGCAGTTCTTC. Translated: CATRRASSYNEQFF.

There are many counts of this clonotype. DNA for the CDR3: TGTGCCAGCAAAACTAGCAATCAGCCCCAGCATTTT. This gives the protein CASKTSNQPQHF. The V and J genes are TRBV6-1 and TRBJ1-5; D gene uncertain. Trimming shortened V by 7 bases and J by 0 bases, and 4 bases separated the two germline ends. The CDR3 totals 12 residues. Germline CDR1 reads MNHNS; CDR2 reads SASEGT.

This clonotype was seen at least ten times. The CDR3 sequence is CASSSTIGSGYNEQFF. CDR3 nucleotide sequence: TGTGCCAGCAGTTCCACGATTGGGTCTGGTTACAATGAGCAGTTCTTC. The V and J genes are TRBV28 and TRBJ2-1; D call uncertain. Trimming shortened V by 4 bases and J by 4 bases, and 17 bases separated the two germline ends. The CDR3 length is 16 residues. Per the germline V gene, CDR1 is MDHEN and CDR2 is SYDVKM.

This clonotype was recorded at least ten times. V gene TRBV7-2 combines with J gene TRBJ1-5; 7 bases align to TRBD1. Germline values: CDR1 SGHTA, CDR2 FQGNSA. Germline trimming cut 10 bases from V and 3 bases from J; bases unmatched to any gene: 9. The CDR3 spans 14 residues. The CDR3 DNA is TGTGCCACTGCCTCGGGACAGTTCAATCAGCCCCAGCATTTT. Translating it yields CATASGQFNQPQHF.

This chain connects TRBV5-4 to TRBJ1-1; 7 bases match TRBD1. Germline-derived CDR1 and CDR2 are SGHNT and YYREEE (reference sequence). This CDR3 contains 15 residues. V lost 0 bases, J lost 3 bases, and 5 bases stayed unmatched. CDR3 region: CASSLVTGDYTEAFF. The CDR3, as DNA: TGTGCCAGCAGCTTGGTAACAGGGGATTACACTGAAGCTTTCTTT.

This clonotype was picked up many times. The genes are TRBV6-1 and TRBJ2-2, with D possibly being TRBD1 (6 bases). V lost 6 bases, J lost 4 bases, and 15 bases lay in between. The germline gives CDR1 MNHNS, CDR2 SASEGT. CDR3 length: 15 amino acids. Here the CDR3 DNA reads TGTGCCAGCAGACTCAGGGGTTTGGGCACCGGGGAGCTGTTTTTT. Residues: CASRLRGLGTGELFF.

There are many counts of this clonotype. J is TRBJ2-5 and V is TRBV7-2, with D unclear. V dropped 1 base and J dropped 5 bases, with 11 bases sitting between them. The CDR3 consists of 14 residues. Germline CDR1 and CDR2: SGHTA and FQGNSA. CDR3 sequence: CASSLVMGRETQYF. CDR3 nucleotides: TGTGCCAGCAGCTTAGTAATGGGTCGGGAGACCCAGTACTTC.

This clonotype was seen repeatedly, ten times or more. The chain combines TRBV11-3 with TRBJ2-1; 7 nucleotides match TRBD2. The CDR3 is 15 amino acids. J was trimmed by 9 bases and V by 3 bases; bases with no gene match: 11. The germline V gene encodes CDR1 SGHNT and CDR2 YENEEA. CDR3 residues: CASSFFRAGAGEQFF. For the CDR3, the DNA is TGTGCCAGCAGCTTCTTTAGGGCGGGAGCCGGTGAGCAGTTCTTC.

This sequence joins TRBV18 and TRBJ2-3; 8 nucleotides align to TRBD1. The CDR3 sequence is 14 residues long. The J segment lost 4 bases and the V segment lost 6 bases, leaving 6 bases of the junction unmatched. The germline CDR1 and CDR2 sequences are KGHSH and LQKENI. As DNA, the CDR3 is TGTGCCAGCTCTACCACGACAGGGGCAGATACGCAGTATTTT. The encoded protein is CASSTTTGADTQYF. Full variable domain (missing parts from reference TRBV18 and TRBJ2-3): NAGVMQNPRHLVRRRGQEARLRCSPMKGHSHVYWYRQLPEEGLKFMVYLQKENIIDESGMPKERFSAEFPKEGPSILRIQQVVRGDSAAYFCASSTTTGADTQYFGPGTRLTVL.

This clonotype was counted at least ten times. The genes are TRBV7-6 and TRBJ1-4; D remains unclear. The CDR3 is 15 residues long. The V end was cut by 1 base, the J end by 1 base, with 7 bases between. Germline V lookup: CDR1 SGHVS, CDR2 FNYEAQ. CDR3 sequence: CASSLEAVTNEKLFF. In DNA form, the CDR3 reads TGTGCCAGCAGCTTAGAGGCGGTAACTAATGAAAAACTGTTTTTT. The full variable domain, its missing parts supplied by reference TRBV7-6 and TRBJ1-4, is GAGVSQSPRYKVTKRGQDVALRCDPISGHVSLYWYRQALGQGPEFLTYFNYEAQQDKSGLPNDRFSAERPEGSISTLTIQRTEQRDSAMYRCASSLEAVTNEKLFFGSGTQLSVL.

This clonotype was counted ten times or more. The chain recombines TRBV5-1 with TRBJ2-5, with 15 nucleotides matching TRBD2. The junction had 4 bases not matched to a gene; V was cut back by 0 bases and J by 4 bases. The CDR3 extends over 17 amino acids. CDR1 and CDR2 from the germline V gene are SGHRS and YFSETQ. The CDR3 bases are TGCGCCAGCAGCTTGGCGGGACTAGCGGGGGGTCGAGAGACCCAGTACTTC. Translating gives CASSLAGLAGGRETQYF.

This clonotype was recorded a few times. This rearrangement joins TRBV2 to TRBJ1-5, with TRBD1 as a possible D gene (5 bases). The CDR3 totals 13 residues. V gave up 6 bases and J gave up 6 bases, with 12 bases separating them. Germline V gene lookup returns CDR1 SNHLY and CDR2 FYNNEI. The DNA for the CDR3 is TGTGCCAGCAGAGGGGTAAGGGCTCAGCCCCAGCATTTT. Translation: CASRGVRAQPQHF.

This clonotype was observed many times. This chain links TRBV7-8 with TRBJ1-1; 7 bases agree with TRBD1. The CDR3 totals 13 residues. V shed 6 bases and J 9 bases; nucleotides not matched to a gene: 10. CDR1 and CDR2 from the germline V gene are SGHVS and FQNEAQ. In nucleotides, the CDR3 is TGTGCCAGCAGGCCTACAGGGGTTTCGAAAGCTTTCTTT. This translates into CASRPTGVSKAFF.

This clonotype was seen repeatedly, ten times or more. The chain has TRBV7-2 and TRBJ1-2; D remains ambiguous. Between the trimmed V and J ends, which lost 0 bases and 1 base, there was a span of 6 bases. The CDR3 spans 14 residues. Germline CDR1 reads SGHTA; CDR2 reads FQGNSA. The CDR3 region is CASSLAQSNYGYTF. In DNA form, the CDR3 reads TGTGCCAGCAGCTTAGCGCAGAGTAACTATGGCTACACCTTC. The complete variable domain, with remaining parts taken from reference TRBV7-2 and TRBJ1-2, reads GAGVSQSPSNKVTEKGKDVELRCDPISGHTALYWYRQSLGQGLEFLIYFQGNSAPDKSGLPSDRFSAERTGGSVSTLTIQRTQQEDSAVYLCASSLAQSNYGYTFGSGTRLTVV.

This clonotype was counted at least ten times. The rearrangement uses TRBV7-2 and TRBJ1-1; D not certain. CDR1 and CDR2 from the germline V gene are SGHTA and FQGNSA. Deletions cut 2 bases from V and 11 bases from J, with 15 bases between. The CDR3 has 13 amino acids. The CDR3 DNA is TGTGCCAGCAGCTTAAATAGGGCTCCCAGGGCTTTCTTT. Encoded protein: CASSLNRAPRAFF.

This clonotype was recorded a few times. V and J are TRBV20-1 and TRBJ1-6; weak D call: TRBD1 (5 bases). CDR1 is DFQATT, CDR2 SNEGSKA, per germline (reference sequence). CDR3 size: 13 residues. Here the CDR3 reads CGGWSDPNSPLHF. The CDR3 coding sequence is TGCGGGGGGTGGTCTGACCCAAATTCACCCCTCCACTTT.

This clonotype was seen ten or more times. This rearrangement joins TRBV28 to TRBJ1-4; 8 nucleotides agree with TRBD1. Germline V CDR1 and CDR2: MDHEN, SYDVKM. The CDR3 is 15 residues long. The J segment lost 3 bases and the V segment lost 6 bases, leaving 6 bases of the junction unmatched. CDR3 in DNA: TGTGCCAGCAGCTACATACAGGGGGCTAATGAAAAACTGTTTTTT. It is translated as CASSYIQGANEKLFF.

The rearrangement links TRBV5-1 to TRBJ2-1, with D perhaps matching TRBD1 (6 bases). CDR1 and CDR2 from the germline V gene are SGHRS and YFSETQ. Trimming took off 0 bases at V and 2 bases at J, with 9 bases between the two ends. This CDR3 contains 15 residues. This chain's CDR3 is CASSLGQATYNEQFF. Here the CDR3 DNA reads TGCGCCAGCAGCTTGGGACAGGCGACCTACAATGAGCAGTTCTTC.

This clonotype was recorded a few times. This rearrangement joins TRBV4-3 to TRBJ1-4, with D unresolved. Germline loops: CDR1 LGHNA, CDR2 YSLEER. CDR3 size: 15 residues. V was cut by 0 bases and J by 6 bases, with 11 bases left in between. DNA for the CDR3: TGCGCCAGCAGCCAAGAAGTGGGCAGTTATGAAAAACTGTTTTTT. Its translation: CASSQEVGSYEKLFF.

This clonotype occurred many times. The chain links TRBV6-5 to TRBJ1-1; TRBD1 might be the D (5 bases). The CDR3 consists of 16 residues. The germline gives CDR1 MNHEY, CDR2 SVGAGI. V lost 5 bases and J 2 bases, leaving 18 bases between the germline ends. CDR3 coding DNA: TGTGCCAGCAGTCGCGGGGACCGATACTCTAACACTGAAGCTTTCTTT. As protein: CASSRGDRYSNTEAFF.

There are many counts of this clonotype. The chain employs TRBV7-2 and TRBJ2-2; tentative D call: TRBD2 (7 bases). The germline V gene encodes CDR1 SGHTA and CDR2 FQGNSA. The CDR3 runs to 14 residues. CDR3 DNA: TGTGCGGAGGGGGGGCTAATAGCGGTCGGGGAGCTGTTTTTT. Protein product: CAEGGLIAVGELFF.

This clonotype was counted ten times or more. V is TRBV6-2 or TRBV6-3 and J is TRBJ1-1; possible D gene TRBD1, 5 bases. Germline-derived CDR1 and CDR2 are MNHEY and SVGEGT. The CDR3 is made up of 14 amino acids. Between the trimmed V and J ends, which lost 5 bases and 1 base, there was a span of 11 bases. The CDR3: CASSMRGGNTEAFF. The CDR3 region has the DNA TGTGCCAGCAGTATGAGGGGAGGGAACACTGAAGCTTTCTTT.

In this sample, this clonotype turned up many times. The chain uses TRBV7-8 and TRBJ2-2; D perhaps matches TRBD1 (6 bases). Trimming took 4 bases from V and 3 from J, leaving 12 bases between them. From germline, CDR1 is SGHVS and CDR2 FQNEAQ. The CDR3 is 15 amino acids. The CDR3 is CASSSRDTYTGELFF. CDR3 in DNA: TGTGCCAGCAGCTCCCGGGACACCTACACCGGGGAGCTGTTTTTT.

The V and J genes are TRBV5-4 and TRBJ2-1; TRBD1 matches at 9 bases. V gave up 2 bases and J gave up 4 bases; unmatched junction bases: 13. The CDR3 extends over 18 amino acids. Germline-derived CDR1 and CDR2 are SGHNT and YYREEE (reference sequence). CDR3 DNA: TGTGCCAGCAGCTTTCGGAGCGTGACAGGGGGTTCGTACAATGAGCAGTTCTTC. This translates into CASSFRSVTGGSYNEQFF.

Ten or more counts support this clonotype. The chain carries TRBV7-2 and TRBJ2-1; possibly TRBD1 for D (5 bases). The CDR3 runs to 14 residues. V was clipped by 4 bases and J by 5 bases, with 12 bases between them. Per germline, CDR1 SGHTA and CDR2 FQGNSA. CDR3 protein: CASSSARTNNEQFF. The CDR3 DNA follows: TGTGCCAGCAGCTCAGCTAGGACAAACAATGAGCAGTTCTTC. Using reference TRBV7-2 and TRBJ2-1 for the parts outside the CDR3, the full variable domain is GAGVSQSPSNKVTEKGKDVELRCDPISGHTALYWYRQSLGQGLEFLIYFQGNSAPDKSGLPSDRFSAERTGGSVSTLTIQRTQQEDSAVYLCASSSARTNNEQFFGPGTRLTVL.